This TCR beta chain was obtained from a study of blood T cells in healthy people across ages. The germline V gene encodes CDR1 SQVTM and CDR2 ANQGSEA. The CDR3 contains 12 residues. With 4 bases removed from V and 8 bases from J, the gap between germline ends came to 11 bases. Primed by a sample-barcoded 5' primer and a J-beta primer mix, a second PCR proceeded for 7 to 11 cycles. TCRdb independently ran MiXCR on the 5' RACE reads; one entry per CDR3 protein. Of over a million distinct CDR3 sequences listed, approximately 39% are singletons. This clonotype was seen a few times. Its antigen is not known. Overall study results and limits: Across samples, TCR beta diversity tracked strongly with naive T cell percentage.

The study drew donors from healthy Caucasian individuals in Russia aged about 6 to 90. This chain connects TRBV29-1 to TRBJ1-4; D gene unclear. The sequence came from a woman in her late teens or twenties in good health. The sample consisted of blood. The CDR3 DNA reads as TGCAGCGTTGGGACCCCGGGAGAAAAACTGTTTTTT. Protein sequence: CSVGTPGEKLFF.